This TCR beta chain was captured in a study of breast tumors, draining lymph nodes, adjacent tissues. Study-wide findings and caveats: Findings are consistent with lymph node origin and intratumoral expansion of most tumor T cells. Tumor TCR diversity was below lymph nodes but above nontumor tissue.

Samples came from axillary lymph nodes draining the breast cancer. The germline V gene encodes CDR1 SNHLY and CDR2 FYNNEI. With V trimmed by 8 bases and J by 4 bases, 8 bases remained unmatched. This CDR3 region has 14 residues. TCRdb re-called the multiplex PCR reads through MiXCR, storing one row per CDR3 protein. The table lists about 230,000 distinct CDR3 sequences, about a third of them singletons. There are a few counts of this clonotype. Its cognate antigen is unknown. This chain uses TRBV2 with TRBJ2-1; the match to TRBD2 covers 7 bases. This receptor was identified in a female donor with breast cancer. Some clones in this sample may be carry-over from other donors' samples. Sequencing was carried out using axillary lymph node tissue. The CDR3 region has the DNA TGTGCCAGCTCACCCCAGCGGGAATACAATGAGCAGTTCTTC. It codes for CASSPQREYNEQFF.